These 21 T cell receptor beta chains originate from one sample sequenced in a study of blood T cell repertoires in COVID-19. Sequenced by immunoSEQ multiplex PCR; TCRdb stores in-frame clones only, minus some. The data contain 150,000 or so clones, around 85% of them singletons. Sequencing used PBMCs or T cells enriched from blood (not recorded which). The receptors were gathered from a woman aged 40 to 50 with acute COVID-19.

The gene calls are TRBV6-4 and TRBJ2-7; 7 bases align to TRBD2. J gave up 7 bases and V 6 bases, and 15 bases lay outside the gene matches. The CDR3 runs 15 residues. Per the germline V gene, CDR1 is MRHNA and CDR2 is SNTAGT. CDR3 sequence: CASRSPEQRDWEQYV. The CDR3 bases are TGTGCCAGCAGGTCCCCCGAACAGCGGGACTGGGAGCAGTACGTC.

J is TRBJ2-7 and V is TRBV5-1; tentatively, D is TRBD2 (6 bases). Looked up from germline, CDR1 is SGHRS and CDR2 is YFSETQ. With 6 bases removed from V and 7 bases from J, the gap between germline ends came to 11 bases. This CDR3 is 11 amino acids long. CDR3 sequence reads: CASKVAGEQYF. CDR3 nucleotides: TGCGCCAGCAAAGTGGCGGGGGAGCAGTACTTC.

The CDR3 loop is CASSLSYRTQTGYTF. Written as DNA, the CDR3 is TGTGCCAGCAGCTTATCCTACAGGACACAAACTGGCTACACCTTC. The rearrangement uses TRBV7-8 and TRBJ1-2, with D tentatively TRBD1 (5 bases). This CDR3 region has 15 residues. With 2 bases removed from V and 7 bases from J, the gap between germline ends came to 17 bases. Germline V CDR1 and CDR2: SGHVS, FQNEAQ.

In its sample, this clone was seen a few times. Within the sample, other DNA sequences also encode this same CDR3. The chain joins TRBV7-9 to TRBJ1-1; a possible D gene is TRBD1 (6 bases). This CDR3 spans 14 amino acids. Trimming took off 1 base at V and 1 base at J, with 7 bases between the two ends. Germline V gives CDR1 SEHNR, CDR2 FQNEAQ (reference sequence). CDR3 region: CASSLGTANTEAFF. CDR3 sequence (DNA): TGTGCCAGCAGCTTAGGGACAGCGAACACTGAAGCTTTCTTT.

The V call is TRBV4-2, the J call TRBJ2-2; TRBD1 might be the D (5 bases). Germline assignment: CDR1 LGHNA and CDR2 YNFKEQ. The CDR3 has 16 amino acids. Trimming left V 2 bases short and J 3 bases short, with 13 bases between. This chain's CDR3 is CASSQTAGHYTGELFF. CDR3 DNA sequence: TGTGCCAGCAGCCAAACCGCTGGACACTACACCGGGGAGCTGTTTTTT.

This clone was picked up a small number of times. The chain carries TRBV7-2 and TRBJ1-5, with D uncertain. Between the trimmed V and J ends, which lost 1 base and 7 bases, there was a span of 8 bases. Germline CDR1 reads SGHTA; CDR2 reads FQGNSA. This CDR3 is built from 13 residues. The CDR3 DNA reads TGTGCCAGCAGCTTAGATTCGAGGCAGCCCCAGCATTTT. Translating gives CASSLDSRQPQHF.

V is TRBV5-6 and J is TRBJ2-2; 8 bases map to TRBD2. The CDR3 has 18 residues. The germline V gene has CDR1 SGHDT and CDR2 YYEEEE. The ends lost 1 base at V and 3 bases at J; junction bases unmatched: 11. The CDR3 region has the DNA TGTGCCAGCAGCTTGATGGGATCCGGGACTAGGTACACCGGGGAGCTGTTTTTT. Its translation is CASSLMGSGTRYTGELFF. The full variable domain, rest sourced from reference TRBV5-6 and TRBJ2-2, is DAGVTQSPTHLIKTRGQQVTLRCSPKSGHDTVSWYQQALGQGPQFIFQYYEEEERQRGNFPDRFSGHQFPNYSSELNVNALLLGDSALYLCASSLMGSGTRYTGELFFGEGSRLTVL.

Comment on this clone: This CDR3 is also generated by other DNA sequences in the sample. The V and J genes are TRBV7-6 and TRBJ2-2, with 12 bases fitting TRBD2. The CDR3 loop spans 16 amino acids. The V gene end was trimmed by 1 base and the J gene end by 10 bases; junction bases not matched to a gene: 7. Germline V CDR1 and CDR2: SGHVS, FNYEAQ. The CDR3 coding sequence is TGTGCCAGCAGCTTAGGACTAGCGGGAGCTGGCGTGGAGCTGTTTTTT. It translates to CASSLGLAGAGVELFF.

The CDR3 loop is CASSQDLGRPGPDTQYF. The CDR3 nucleotides are TGCGCCAGCAGCCAAGATCTTGGGCGACCCGGCCCCGATACGCAGTATTTT. The chain recombines TRBV4-1 with TRBJ2-3; D remains ambiguous. Trimming took 0 bases from V and 6 from J, leaving 19 bases between them. This CDR3 comprises 17 residues. Germline CDR1 reads MGHRA; CDR2 reads YSYEKL.

This chain links TRBV19 with TRBJ2-1; TRBD2 is a possible D gene (5 bases). The CDR3 runs to 11 residues. Trimming took off 4 bases at V and 9 bases at J, with 7 bases between the two ends. The germline V gene encodes CDR1 LNHDA and CDR2 SQIVND (reference sequence). This chain's CDR3 is CASSTGGEQFF. The CDR3 DNA reads as TGTGCCAGTAGTACCGGAGGTGAGCAGTTCTTC. Supplemented by reference TRBV19 and TRBJ2-1, the full variable domain reads DGGITQSPKYLFRKEGQNVTLSCEQNLNHDAMYWYRQDPGQGLRLIYYSQIVNDFQKGDIAEGYSVSREKKESFPLTVTSAQKNPTAFYLCASSTGGEQFFGPGTRLTVL.

The V call is TRBV19, the J call TRBJ1-4, with TRBD1 identical over 10 bases. Per the germline V gene, CDR1 is LNHDA and CDR2 is SQIVND (reference sequence). This CDR3 region has 14 residues. V shed 6 bases and J 8 bases; nucleotides not matched to a gene: 6. Here the CDR3 reads CASRGTGAGEKLFF. In nucleotides, the CDR3 is TGTGCCAGTAGAGGGACAGGGGCTGGGGAAAAACTGTTTTTT.

This clone has a handful of counts. The chain joins TRBV18 to TRBJ2-3; 10 positions agree with TRBD2. This CDR3 comprises 16 residues. J lost 2 bases, V lost 5 bases, and 7 bases had no gene match. In germline, CDR1 is KGHSH, CDR2 LQKENI. CDR3: CASSWTSGVPTDTQYF. CDR3 bases: TGTGCCAGCTCATGGACTAGCGGAGTCCCCACAGATACGCAGTATTTT.

This chain connects TRBV5-5 to TRBJ1-1; the D is unclear. The germline V and J ends were trimmed by 3 bases and 0 bases, with 6 bases remaining between them. Germline CDR1 and CDR2: SGHKS and YYEKEE (reference sequence). The CDR3 sequence is 13 residues long. The CDR3 nucleotides read TGTGCCAGCAGCTCAGATTTGAACACTGAAGCTTTCTTT. Its translation: CASSSDLNTEAFF.

The genes are TRBV19 and TRBJ2-7, with 10 nucleotides matching TRBD1. Trimming at V came to 3 bases and at J to 1 base, leaving 12 bases not matched to a gene. CDR1 LNHDA and CDR2 SQIVND come from the germline V gene (reference sequence). The CDR3 has 18 residues. CDR3 DNA sequence: TGTGCCAGTAGTATGCTCAAAGGAGGGACAGGGGAGTCCTACGAGCAGTACTTC. The encoded protein is CASSMLKGGTGESYEQYF.

This clone was counted between two and nine times. This chain connects TRBV3-1 (or the pseudogene TRBV3-2) to TRBJ1-4; 7 bases are a match to TRBD1. This CDR3 contains 16 residues. The germline CDR1 and CDR2 sequences are LGHDT and YNNKEL (reference sequence). The trim removed 2 bases at V and 8 bases at J, leaving 11 bases unmatched. The CDR3 loop is CASSQFSEGAREKLFF. CDR3 coding DNA: TGTGCCAGCAGCCAATTTTCTGAGGGGGCGCGGGAAAAACTGTTTTTT.

The chain joins TRBV5-6 to TRBJ2-4; TRBD2 aligns across 7 bases. The CDR3 covers 16 residues. Germline V gene lookup returns CDR1 SGHDT and CDR2 YYEEEE. V was clipped by 0 bases and J by 5 bases; unmatched bases: 8. The CDR3 reads CASSLERGSAQNIQYF. CDR3 DNA sequence: TGTGCCAGCAGCTTGGAACGCGGGAGCGCTCAAAACATTCAGTACTTC.

The chain recombines TRBV5-5 with TRBJ1-4; D gene uncertain. Trimming removed 4 bases from V and 6 bases from J, with 13 bases in between. The CDR3 has 14 residues. Per germline, CDR1 SGHKS and CDR2 YYEKEE (reference sequence). In DNA, the CDR3 is TGTGCCAGCAGCCGGGAGGCGGTCGATGAAAAACTGTTTTTT. Translated: CASSREAVDEKLFF.

This chain links TRBV27 with TRBJ2-1, with 12 bases aligning to TRBD2. From germline, CDR1 is MNHEY and CDR2 SMNVEV (reference sequence). This CDR3 is built from 16 residues. Germline trimming cut 4 bases from V and 4 bases from J; bases unmatched to any gene: 5. The CDR3 sequence: CASSSMTSGGYNEQFF. The CDR3 DNA reads as TGTGCCAGCAGTTCAATGACTAGCGGGGGATACAATGAGCAGTTCTTC.

This clone was picked up a small number of times. This chain joins TRBV11-3 and TRBJ2-2; D might be TRBD2 (5 bases). The germline V and J ends were trimmed by 1 base and 4 bases, with 7 bases remaining between them. The CDR3 has 14 residues. Germline loops: CDR1 SGHNT, CDR2 YENEEA. The CDR3 coding sequence is TGTGCCAGCAGCTTAGGACTAACCACCGGGGAGCTGTTTTTT. It translates to CASSLGLTTGELFF.

This chain links TRBV6-5 with TRBJ1-1; D uncertain. The V and J ends lost 4 bases and 7 bases respectively, with 16 bases between them. This CDR3 is built from 14 residues. Germline V lookup: CDR1 MNHEY, CDR2 SVGAGI. CDR3 amino acids: CASSSSKGDIEAFF. In DNA, the CDR3 is TGTGCCAGCAGTTCCAGCAAAGGAGATATTGAAGCTTTCTTT.

The chain joins TRBV5-1 to TRBJ2-2, with D perhaps matching TRBD1 (6 bases). The V end was cut by 4 bases, the J end by 6 bases, with 16 bases between. In germline, CDR1 is SGHRS, CDR2 YFSETQ. The CDR3 length is 15 residues. This CDR3 is CASSRKPGESGELFF. In DNA form, the CDR3 reads TGCGCCAGCAGCCGGAAACCAGGGGAATCCGGGGAGCTGTTTTTT.